The clone carrying this T cell receptor (beta chain) was seen at least ten times. What it recognizes is unknown. This beta chain is an unintended read in a library built for alpha chains; its size means little. A distinct unique molecular identifier was carried by each TCR cDNA molecule. Each CDR3 protein is one row after TCRdb ran MiXCR on the 5' RACE reads. The sample has 14,000 or so distinct CDR3 sequences, roughly 4.7% seen once. This sample is part of a study of spatial heterogeneity in lung cancer. Whole-study results and caveats: Coverage was estimated at about 7% of tumor T cells for alpha chains and roughly 12% for beta chains. Tumors with more nonsynonymous mutations had more expanded intratumoral alpha and beta TCRs.

Germline CDR1 reads LGHDT; CDR2 reads YNNKEL (reference sequence). The V end lost 4 bases, the J end lost 3 bases, and 13 bases lay between the germline ends. CDR3 size: 14 residues. Time point specified: sample taken at primary tumor resection. Sequencing was performed on whole RNA extracted from tumor and nontumor lung tissue, or from frozen PBMC, and the material was left unsorted. This sequence was found in a female donor with early-stage non-small cell lung cancer. The chain is built from TRBV3-1 and TRBJ2-7; tentatively, D is TRBD2 (5 bases). The sequences come from lung tumor tissue, collected at surgery. CDR3 DNA sequence: TGTGCCAGCAGCCCGTGGGGAGAGGGCTACGAGCAGTACTTC. This translates into CASSPWGEGYEQYF.